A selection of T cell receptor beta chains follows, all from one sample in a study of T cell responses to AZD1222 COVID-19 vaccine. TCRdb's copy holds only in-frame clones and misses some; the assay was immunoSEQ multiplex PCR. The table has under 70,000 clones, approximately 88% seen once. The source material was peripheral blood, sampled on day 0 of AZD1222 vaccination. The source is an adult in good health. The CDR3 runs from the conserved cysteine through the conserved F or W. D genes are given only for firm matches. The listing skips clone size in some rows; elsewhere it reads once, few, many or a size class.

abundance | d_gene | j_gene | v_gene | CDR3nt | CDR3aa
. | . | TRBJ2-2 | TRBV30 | TGTGCCTGGGGGGGTTCCGGGACCGGGGAGCTGTTTTTT | CAWGGSGTGELFF
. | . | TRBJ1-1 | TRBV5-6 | TGTGCCAGCAGTTTCGGGGGGAACACTGAAGCTTTCTTT | CASSFGGNTEAFF
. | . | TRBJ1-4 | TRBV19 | TGTGCCAGTAGTATTCAGGGCCCTAATGAAAAACTGTTTTTT | CASSIQGPNEKLFF
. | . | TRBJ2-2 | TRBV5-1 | TGCGCCAGCAGCTTGGAGGCAAGGGGGACCGGGGAGCTGTTTTTT | CASSLEARGTGELFF
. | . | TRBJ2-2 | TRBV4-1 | TGCGCCACCAGGGGGGTAGCCGGGGAGCTGTTTTTT | CATRGVAGELFF
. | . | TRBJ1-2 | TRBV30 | TGTGCCTGGAATCGGTGGAACTATGGCTACACCTTC | CAWNRWNYGYTF
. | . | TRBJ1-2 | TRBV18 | TGTGCCAGCTCACCCCAGCCCCCCCGGCAGGCCTCCTATGGCTACACCTTC | CASSPQPPRQASYGYTF
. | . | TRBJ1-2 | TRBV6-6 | TGTGCCAGCAACCTGGGCTCCGGGGGATATGGCTACACCTTC | CASNLGSGGYGYTF
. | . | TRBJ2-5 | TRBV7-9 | TGTGCCAGCAGCTTAGGACCGGCCTTTGCGGGAAAGTACCAAGAGACCCAGTACTTC | CASSLGPAFAGKYQETQYF
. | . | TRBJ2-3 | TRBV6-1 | TGTGCCAGCAGTGACAGGGGAATGGGTACAGATACGCAGTATTTT | CASSDRGMGTDTQYF
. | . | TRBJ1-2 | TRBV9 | TGTGCCAGCAGCGTAGGTGGTGGGAGCTATGGCTACACCTTC | CASSVGGGSYGYTF
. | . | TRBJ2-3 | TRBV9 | TGTGCCAGCAGCGTAGGAGCGAGCACAGATACGCAGTATTTT | CASSVGASTDTQYF
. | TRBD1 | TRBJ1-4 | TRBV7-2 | TGTGCCAGCAGCCGGGACAGGGATATTGCAACTAATGAAAAACTGTTTTTT | CASSRDRDIATNEKLFF
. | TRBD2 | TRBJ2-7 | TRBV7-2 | TGTGCCAGCAGCTTAGCGGGAGGGAGCTCCTACGAGCAGTACTTC | CASSLAGGSSYEQYF
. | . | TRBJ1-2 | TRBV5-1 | TGCGCCAGCAGCTTGCGGCCGGAGGGGTATGGCTACACCTTC | CASSLRPEGYGYTF
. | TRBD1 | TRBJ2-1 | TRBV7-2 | TGTGCCAGCAGCACCGGGGACAGGAGGACAAATGAGCAGTTCTTC | CASSTGDRRTNEQFF
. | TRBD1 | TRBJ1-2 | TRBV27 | TGTGCCAGCAGTTTAGACCGGGACAGGGGTACTAACTATGGCTACACCTTC | CASSLDRDRGTNYGYTF
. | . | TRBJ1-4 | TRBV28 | TGTGCCAGCACCCTAGGAGCAACTAATGAAAAACTGTTTTTT | CASTLGATNEKLFF
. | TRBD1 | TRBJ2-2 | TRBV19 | TGTGCCAGTAGTCCACAACAGGGGGCGACCGGGGAGCTGTTTTTT | CASSPQQGATGELFF
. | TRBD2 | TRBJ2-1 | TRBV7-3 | TGTGCCAGCAGCTTTGGGACTAGCGTTTACAATGAGCAGTTCTTC | CASSFGTSVYNEQFF
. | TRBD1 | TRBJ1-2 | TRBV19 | TGTGCCAGTAGACGGGACAGGGGCCCCGAATATGGCTACACCTTC | CASRRDRGPEYGYTF
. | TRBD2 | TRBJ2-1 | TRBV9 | TGTGCCAGCAGCGCCCTAGCGGGAAGACTCTACAATGAGCAGTTCTTC | CASSALAGRLYNEQFF
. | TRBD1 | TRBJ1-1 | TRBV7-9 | TGTGCCAGCAGCTTAGAGAACAGGGGAGCTTTCTTT | CASSLENRGAFF
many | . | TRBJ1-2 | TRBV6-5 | TGTGCCAGCAGAACGACAGGTCTAGGCTATGGCTACACCTTC | CASRTTGLGYGYTF
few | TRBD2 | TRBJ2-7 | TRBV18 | TGTGCCAGCTCATCCCTCCCTAGCGGGACGACCGTCGGGGAGCAGTACTTC | CASSSLPSGTTVGEQYF
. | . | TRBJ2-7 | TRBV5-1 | TGCGCCAGCAGCTTGACCCAGGGCGGCTACGAGCAGTACTTC | CASSLTQGGYEQYF
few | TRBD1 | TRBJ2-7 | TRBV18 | TGTGCCAGCTCCTCAAACAGGGACAGCGAGCAGTACTTC | CASSSNRDSEQYF
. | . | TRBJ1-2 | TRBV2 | TGTGCCAGCAGTGGTAAAGGGGGGAACTATGGCTACACCTTC | CASSGKGGNYGYTF
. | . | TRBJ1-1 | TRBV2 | TGTGCCAGCCGCCGAGGGTCGGGGAACACTGAAGCTTTCTTT | CASRRGSGNTEAFF
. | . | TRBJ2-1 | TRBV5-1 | TGCGCCAGCTCCTTACTCCCGGGGTCCTACAATGAGCAGTTCTTC | CASSLLPGSYNEQFF
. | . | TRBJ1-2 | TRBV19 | TGTGCCAGTAGTATCACACAGGGCTCGGGCTATGGCTACACCTTC | CASSITQGSGYGYTF
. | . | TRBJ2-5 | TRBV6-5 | TGTGCCAGCAGTTACTTTCCCGGGTCCCAAGAGACCCAGTACTTC | CASSYFPGSQETQYF
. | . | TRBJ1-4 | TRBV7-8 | TGTGCCAGCAGAGGTCAGATTAATGAAAAACTGTTTTTT | CASRGQINEKLFF
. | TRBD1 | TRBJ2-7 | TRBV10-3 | TGTGCCATCAGAGATGACAGGGAATCGTGGTCCTACGAGCAGTACTTC | CAIRDDRESWSYEQYF
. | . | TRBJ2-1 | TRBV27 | TGTGCCAGCAGTCACCCTCTTGGGGGTGAGCAGTTCTTC | CASSHPLGGEQFF
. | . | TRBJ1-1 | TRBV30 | TGTGCCTGGAGATTGGACACCGAGAACACTGAAGCTTTCTTT | CAWRLDTENTEAFF
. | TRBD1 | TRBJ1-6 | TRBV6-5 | TGTGCCAGCAGTTTATTCGGACAGGGCACAAATTCACCCCTCCACTTT | CASSLFGQGTNSPLHF
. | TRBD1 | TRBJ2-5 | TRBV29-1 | TGCAGCGGAGGGACAGGGGTCCAAGAGACCCAGTACTTC | CSGGTGVQETQYF
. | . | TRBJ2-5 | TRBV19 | TGTGCCAGTAGAGGGACTTTACAAGAGACCCAGTACTTC | CASRGTLQETQYF
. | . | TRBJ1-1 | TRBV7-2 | TGTGCCAGCAGCTTGGAGGGCGGGGCGTTGGCTGAAGCTTTCTTT | CASSLEGGALAEAFF
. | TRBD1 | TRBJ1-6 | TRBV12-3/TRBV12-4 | TGTGCCAGCAGCACAGGGGCGAATTCACCCCTCCACTTT | CASSTGANSPLHF
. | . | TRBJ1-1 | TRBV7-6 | TGTGCCAGCAGCTTGGGAGGAGTCACTGAAGCTTTCTTT | CASSLGGVTEAFF
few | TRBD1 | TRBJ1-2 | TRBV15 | TGTGCCACCAGCAGAGTCCAGGGGGCAGTTGGCTACACCTTC | CATSRVQGAVGYTF
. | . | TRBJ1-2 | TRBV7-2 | TGTGCCAGCAGCTTAGACAGATACTATGGCTACACCTTC | CASSLDRYYGYTF
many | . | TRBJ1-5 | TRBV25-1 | TGTGCCAGCAGTGAATTAGAGGGGGGCCCAAGGATCGGGCCCCAGCATTTT | CASSELEGGPRIGPQHF
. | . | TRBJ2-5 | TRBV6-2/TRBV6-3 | TGTGCCAGCAGTTACGGGGACCAAGAGACCCAGTACTTC | CASSYGDQETQYF